This T cell receptor beta chain was recovered during a study of cytomegalovirus exposure and HLA in healthy donors. The CDR3 length is 14 residues. V lost 4 bases, J lost 2 bases, and 10 bases lay in between. Germline-derived CDR1 and CDR2 are SGHVS and FNYEAQ. Vbeta (60) and Jbeta (13) primers were used in the PCR. Clones were read by immunoSEQ multiplex PCR, and TCRdb kept only the in-frame ones, dropping some. This table has roughly 140,000 clones, approximately 84% appearing once. Sequencing was carried out using PBMCs. The TCR was taken from a woman in her late teens or twenties in good health and CMV-seronegative. This chain connects TRBV7-6 to TRBJ2-3, with D unresolved. The CDR3 sequence: CASSSPGDTDTQYF. The CDR3 DNA follows: TGTGCCAGCAGCTCCCCCGGAGACACAGATACGCAGTATTTT.